Sequencing of this TCR beta chain was carried out in a study of early T cells in non-severe SARS-CoV-2 infection. Study-wide context: The chains were unpaired, and the sequenced material was bulk RNA from unsorted whole blood.

Researchers attached unique molecular identifiers to individual cDNA molecules. TCRdb processed the 5' RACE reads anew with MiXCR; each CDR3 protein has one entry. Among 20,000 to 30,000 distinct CDR3 sequences listed, around 5.4% were seen once. The CDR3 sequence is 15 residues long. With V trimmed by 3 bases and J by 6 bases, 6 bases remained unmatched. Germline V CDR1 and CDR2: SGHTA, FQGNSA. Study-wide results and limits: The matching step, a VDJdb search, favored anti-spike CD8 responses and missed private and CD4 specificities.

With regard to this clonotype: Its antigen is still unknown.

This clonotype was obtained from an adult who was a healthcare worker with PCR-confirmed SARS-CoV-2 infection or an uninfected control (not recorded which). V gene TRBV7-2 combines with J gene TRBJ2-2; 8 bases fit TRBD2. The sample comprised whole blood. This CDR3 reads CASSFPGGPAGELFF. As DNA, the CDR3 is TGTGCCAGCAGCTTCCCGGGGGGGCCGGCCGGGGAGCTGTTTTTT.